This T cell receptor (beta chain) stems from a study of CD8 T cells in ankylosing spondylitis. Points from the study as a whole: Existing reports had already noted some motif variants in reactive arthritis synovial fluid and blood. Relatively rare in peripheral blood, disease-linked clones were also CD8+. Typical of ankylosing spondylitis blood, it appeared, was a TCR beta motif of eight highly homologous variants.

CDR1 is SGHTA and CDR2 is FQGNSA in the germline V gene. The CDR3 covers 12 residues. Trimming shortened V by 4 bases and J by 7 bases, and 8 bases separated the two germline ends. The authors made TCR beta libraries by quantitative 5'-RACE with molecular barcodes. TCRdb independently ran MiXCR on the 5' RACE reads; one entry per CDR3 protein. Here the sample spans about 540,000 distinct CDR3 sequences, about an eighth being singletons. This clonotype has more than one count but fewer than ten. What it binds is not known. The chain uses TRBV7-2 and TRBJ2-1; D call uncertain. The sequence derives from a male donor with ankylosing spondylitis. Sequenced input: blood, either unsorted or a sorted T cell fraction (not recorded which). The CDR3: CASSSSWNEQFF. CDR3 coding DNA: TGTGCCAGCAGCTCTAGTTGGAATGAGCAGTTCTTC.